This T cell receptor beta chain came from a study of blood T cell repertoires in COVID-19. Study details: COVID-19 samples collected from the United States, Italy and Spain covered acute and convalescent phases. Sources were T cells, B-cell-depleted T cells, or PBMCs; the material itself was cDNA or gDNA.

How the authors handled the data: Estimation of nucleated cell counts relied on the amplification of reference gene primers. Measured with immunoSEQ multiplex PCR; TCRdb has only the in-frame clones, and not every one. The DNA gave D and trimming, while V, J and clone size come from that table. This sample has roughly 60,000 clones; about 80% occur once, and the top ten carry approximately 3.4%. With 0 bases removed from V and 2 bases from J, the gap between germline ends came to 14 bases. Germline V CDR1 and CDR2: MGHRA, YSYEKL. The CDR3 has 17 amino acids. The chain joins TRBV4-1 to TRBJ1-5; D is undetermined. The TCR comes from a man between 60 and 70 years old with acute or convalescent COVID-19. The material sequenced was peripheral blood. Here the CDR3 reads CASSQEPPNIGNQPQHF. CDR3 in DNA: TGCGCCAGCAGCCAAGAACCACCCAACATTGGCAATCAGCCCCAGCATTTT.